This T cell receptor (beta chain) was sequenced during a study of vaccination effects on CD4 cells after COVID-19. The wider study: Post-vaccine specimens arrived a median 72 days past the second dose.

Sequenced by immunoSEQ multiplex PCR; TCRdb stores in-frame clones only, minus some. The table has 50,000 or so clones, around three quarters seen once; the top ten hold 5% to 5.5%. Following 10 days of culture, CD4+ T cells were isolated. By PCR, the person was confirmed to have had SARS-CoV-2 infection between March and December 2020. Participants were given two doses of BNT162b2 or mRNA-1273 vaccine. CDR3 length equals 16 residues. V gave up 1 base and J gave up 8 bases; unmatched junction bases: 9. Germline V lookup: CDR1 LGHNA, CDR2 YSLEER. A word on this clone: The antigen remains undetermined.

The J gene is TRBJ2-1, the V gene TRBV4-3, with 9 bases aligning to TRBD2. The TCR comes from a human donor who had a prior SARS-CoV-2 infection. The sequencing here drew on CD4+ T cells from PBMCs cultured without peptide, taken after COVID-19 vaccination. CDR3 loop: CASSQGFAGGKDEQFF. The CDR3, as DNA: TGCGCCAGCAGCCAAGGGTTCGCGGGAGGGAAGGATGAGCAGTTCTTC.